A selection of T cell receptor beta chains follows, all from one sample in a study of cytomegalovirus exposure and HLA in healthy donors. The table came from immunoSEQ multiplex PCR; TCRdb's copy has only in-frame clones and leaves some out. This sample has about 160,000 clones; 80% to 90% occur once, and the top ten carry roughly 7.5%. The specimen sequenced was PBMCs. The source of these receptors is a woman in her 30s in good health and CMV-seropositive. Each CDR3 is given with its conserved first and last residue. D genes are given only for firm matches. Where a row states a size, it is once, few, many or the class of an expanded clone; other rows omit it.

cdr3_aa cdr3_nt v_call clone_size d_call j_call
CASSDSGPFYGYTF TGTGCCAGCTCGGATTCAGGGCCATTCTATGGCTACACCTTC TRBV18 . . TRBJ1-2
CAGGQGTLNPGANVLTF TGTGCCGGGGGACAGGGCACGCTTAACCCTGGGGCCAACGTCCTGACTTTC TRBV30 few TRBD1 TRBJ2-6
CASSGTGSRSQPQHF TGTGCCAGCAGTGGGACAGGGTCAAGAAGTCAGCCCCAGCATTTT TRBV2 . TRBD1 TRBJ1-5
CASSLGQHYGYTF TGTGCCAGCAGCTTGGGACAGCACTATGGCTACACCTTC TRBV6-1 . TRBD1 TRBJ1-2
CASSLRGDPSYEQYF TGTGCCAGCAGCTTGCGGGGGGACCCTTCCTACGAGCAGTACTTC TRBV5-4 . TRBD2 TRBJ2-7
CASSLEEGVLEKLFF TGTGCCAGCAGTTTAGAAGAGGGCGTGTTAGAAAAACTGTTTTTT TRBV28 . . TRBJ1-4
CASSLSGQIYEQYF TGTGCCAGCAGCTTATCGGGACAAATCTACGAGCAGTACTTC TRBV13 . . TRBJ2-7
CASSTRQVFYGYTF TGTGCCAGTAGTACCCGACAGGTATTCTATGGCTACACCTTC TRBV19 . . TRBJ1-2
CASRADRAQETQYF TGTGCCAGCAGAGCAGACAGGGCCCAAGAGACCCAGTACTTC TRBV2 . TRBD1 TRBJ2-5
CASSLEQGTDTQYF TGTGCCAGCAGCTTGGAGCAGGGCACAGATACGCAGTATTTT TRBV5-4 . . TRBJ2-3
CASRRQGKTNEQFF TGTGCCAGCAGACGACAGGGAAAGACCAATGAGCAGTTCTTC TRBV6-5 . TRBD1 TRBJ2-1
CASSLDNRGRGGNEQFF TGCGCCAGCAGCTTGGATAACAGGGGGCGAGGGGGTAATGAGCAGTTCTTC TRBV5-1 . TRBD1 TRBJ2-1